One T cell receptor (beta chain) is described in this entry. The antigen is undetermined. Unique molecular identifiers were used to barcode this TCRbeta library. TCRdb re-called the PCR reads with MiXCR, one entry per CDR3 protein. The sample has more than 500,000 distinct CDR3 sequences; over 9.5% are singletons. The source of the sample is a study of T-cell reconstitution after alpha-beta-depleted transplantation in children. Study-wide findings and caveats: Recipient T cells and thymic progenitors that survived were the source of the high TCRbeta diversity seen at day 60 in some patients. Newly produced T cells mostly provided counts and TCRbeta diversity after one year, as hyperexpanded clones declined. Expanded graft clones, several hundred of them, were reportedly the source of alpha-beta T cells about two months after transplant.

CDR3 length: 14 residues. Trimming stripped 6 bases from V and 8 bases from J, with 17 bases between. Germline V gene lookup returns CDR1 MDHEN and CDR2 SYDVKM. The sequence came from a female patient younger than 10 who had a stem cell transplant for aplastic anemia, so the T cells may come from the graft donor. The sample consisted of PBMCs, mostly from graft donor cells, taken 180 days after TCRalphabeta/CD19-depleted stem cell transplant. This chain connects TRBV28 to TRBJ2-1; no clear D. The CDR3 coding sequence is TGTGCCAGCAGGTCGAAGCCTCCACCCCATGAGCAGTTCTTC. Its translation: CASRSKPPPHEQFF.